Presented here are 14 T cell receptor beta chains from one specimen sequenced in a study of T cell responses to AZD1222 COVID-19 vaccine. Clones were sequenced by immunoSEQ multiplex PCR, and TCRdb holds only the in-frame ones, with some missing. Among about 120,000 clones listed, 75% to 90% were seen once. The sample consisted of peripheral blood, taken on day 0 of AZD1222 vaccination. These receptors all stem from an adult in good health.

The chain has TRBV5-1 and TRBJ1-1; D gene ambiguous. V shed 8 bases and J shed 1 base, with 15 bases lying between them. The CDR3 totals 14 residues. Germline CDR1 reads SGHRS; CDR2 reads YFSETQ. CDR3 bases: TGCGCCAGTGGCCTCGGGCACTCGAACACTGAAGCTTTCTTT. It encodes CASGLGHSNTEAFF.

The rearrangement links TRBV10-1 to TRBJ2-1; 8 bases agree with TRBD2. Unmatched junction bases numbered 10, after V lost 9 bases and J lost 0 bases. The CDR3 spans 16 residues. CDR1 and CDR2 (germline): WNHNN, SYGVQD (reference sequence). CDR3 nucleotides: TGCGCCAGAGAACAGGGAAGCGGGAGCTCCTACAATGAGCAGTTCTTC. Translated, it gives CAREQGSGSSYNEQFF.

V gene TRBV19 combines with J gene TRBJ1-1, with D possibly TRBD1 on 5 matching bases. Deletions cut 3 bases from V and 3 bases from J, with 8 bases between. The germline gives CDR1 LNHDA, CDR2 SQIVND (reference sequence). The CDR3 is made up of 13 amino acids. CDR3 in amino acids: CASSMGGDTEAFF. DNA of the CDR3: TGTGCCAGTAGTATGGGAGGGGACACTGAAGCTTTCTTT.

The rearrangement joins TRBV7-9 to TRBJ2-7; TRBD1 might be the D (5 bases). There are 16 residues in the CDR3. Germline lookup yields CDR1 SEHNR and CDR2 FQNEAQ (reference sequence). V was pared by 2 bases and J by 1 base, with 15 bases between. For the CDR3, the DNA is TGTGCCAGCAGCTTAATAGGGGCAGCCCCGTCCTACGAGCAGTACTTC. Protein product: CASSLIGAAPSYEQYF.

The chain joins TRBV4-2 to TRBJ2-3; 9 positions match TRBD2. Germline CDR1 LGHNA, CDR2 YNFKEQ. V lost 0 bases and J lost 7; bases outside the gene matches: 5. The CDR3 is 15 residues long. For the CDR3, the DNA is TGTGCCAGCAGCCAAGAGGCGGGAGGGCCATATACGCAGTATTTT. It is translated as CASSQEAGGPYTQYF.

This clone was observed many times. The rearrangement links TRBV5-4 to TRBJ1-4; D ambiguous. The CDR3 is 13 residues long. In germline, CDR1 is SGHNT, CDR2 YYREEE (reference sequence). Between the trimmed V and J ends, which lost 1 base and 7 bases, there was a span of 8 bases. Here the CDR3 DNA reads TGTGCCAGCAGCTTGATAGCTGGTGAAAAACTGTTTTTT. Translated, it gives CASSLIAGEKLFF.

This clone was seen a single time. The rearrangement uses TRBV29-1 and TRBJ2-3; the D call may be TRBD1 or TRBD2 (5 bases each). Germline-derived CDR1 and CDR2 are SQVTM and ANQGSEA. Trimming cost V 4 bases and J 4 bases, with 9 bases left between them. This CDR3 comprises 12 residues. The CDR3 loop reads CSVGGDPDTQYF. The CDR3 nucleotides read TGCAGCGTTGGTGGGGACCCAGATACGCAGTATTTT.

The chain employs TRBV28 and TRBJ1-2; D may be TRBD1 (6 bases). This CDR3 has 14 residues. The germline V gene has CDR1 MDHEN and CDR2 SYDVKM. The V gene lost 5 bases and the J gene lost 3 bases, with 13 bases spanning the gap. The CDR3 DNA is TGTGCCAGCAGTGAGGGGGGGCGCGACTATGGCTACACCTTC. Its protein is CASSEGGRDYGYTF.

The genes are TRBV27 and TRBJ1-1; D possibly corresponds to TRBD1 (6 bases). CDR1 and CDR2 (germline): MNHEY, SMNVEV (reference sequence). The CDR3 length is 16 residues. Trimming stripped 0 bases from V and 1 base from J, with 12 bases between. The CDR3 is CASSLSMRGGNTEAFF. The CDR3 nucleotides are TGTGCCAGCAGTTTATCGATGAGGGGGGGGAACACTGAAGCTTTCTTT.

The chain uses TRBV2 and TRBJ2-7, with TRBD2 matching 9 bases. Trimming removed 3 bases from V and 6 bases from J; junction bases left unmatched: 6. The CDR3 length is 14 residues. The V gene's germline CDR1 is SNHLY and CDR2 FYNNEI. This CDR3 is CASSEGVAGAEQYF. The CDR3 DNA follows: TGTGCCAGCAGTGAGGGTGTAGCGGGAGCCGAGCAGTACTTC.

This sequence joins TRBV18 and TRBJ1-1; D call uncertain. Germline V CDR1 and CDR2: KGHSH, LQKENI. This CDR3 has 13 residues. V was trimmed by 0 bases and J by 5 bases, leaving 7 bases between them. In DNA, the CDR3 is TGTGCCAGCTCACCACCGGCGGTTACTGAAGCTTTCTTT. Protein: CASSPPAVTEAFF.

J is TRBJ2-2 and V is TRBV4-2; D gene uncertain. V was trimmed by 0 bases and J by 3 bases, leaving 11 bases between them. Germline V gene data show CDR1 as LGHNA and CDR2 as YNFKEQ. CDR3 length: 16 residues. Here the CDR3 reads CASSQDIRPDTGELFF. CDR3 coding DNA: TGTGCCAGCAGCCAAGATATCAGGCCGGACACCGGGGAGCTGTTTTTT.

The V gene is TRBV27, the J gene TRBJ1-5; TRBD1 matches at 9 bases. This CDR3 contains 15 residues. V trimming: 6 bases; J trimming: 5 bases; junction bases outside the gene matches: 8. Germline values: CDR1 MNHEY, CDR2 SMNVEV (reference sequence). The CDR3 nucleotides read TGTGCCAGCAGCCACCGCGGGACAGGGTATCAGCCCCAGCATTTT. This sequence encodes CASSHRGTGYQPQHF.

The J gene is TRBJ1-2, the V gene TRBV9; 11 bases are shared with TRBD1. Germline V gene sequence: CDR1 SGDLS, CDR2 YYNGEE. The CDR3 runs to 16 residues. Unmatched junction bases numbered 8, after V lost 3 bases and J lost 4 bases. The CDR3 spells CASSALGTGGSYGYTF. The CDR3 DNA reads as TGTGCCAGCAGCGCACTGGGGACAGGGGGTTCCTATGGCTACACCTTC.